Shown below are 20 T cell receptor beta chains from a single sample sequenced in a study of blood T cell repertoires in COVID-19. TCRdb's table, derived via immunoSEQ multiplex PCR, lists solely in-frame clones and lacks some. Of 230,000 or so clones in the sample, about 85% are singletons; the top ten hold under 7%. What was sequenced was PBMCs or T cells enriched from blood (not recorded which). These receptor sequences come from a woman in her forties or fifties who had been exposed to COVID-19.

The table lists this clone with a few counts. The V call is TRBV19, the J call TRBJ1-1; 7 bases are a match to TRBD1. The CDR3 totals 13 residues. The V gene's germline CDR1 is LNHDA and CDR2 SQIVND (reference sequence). With V trimmed by 10 bases and J by 10 bases, 15 bases remained unmatched. CDR3 in amino acids: CATAPTGSGRAFF. CDR3 bases: TGTGCCACCGCACCGACAGGGAGTGGAAGAGCTTTCTTT. The full variable domain, with the rest looked up from reference TRBV19 and TRBJ1-1, is DGGITQSPKYLFRKEGQNVTLSCEQNLNHDAMYWYRQDPGQGLRLIYYSQIVNDFQKGDIAEGYSVSREKKESFPLTVTSAQKNPTAFYLCATAPTGSGRAFFGQGTRLTVV.

On this clone: The sample carries other DNA sequences with the same CDR3. The chain uses TRBV12-3 or TRBV12-4 and TRBJ2-5, with D uncertain. The V end was cut by 6 bases, the J end by 2 bases, with 4 bases between. The CDR3 is 11 residues long. The CDR3 sequence: CASSSQETQYF. The CDR3 region has the DNA TGTGCCAGCAGCTCTCAAGAGACCCAGTACTTC.

The chain employs TRBV27 and TRBJ1-2; 8 positions match TRBD1. J lost 8 bases, V lost 6 bases, and 8 bases had no gene match. Looked up from germline, CDR1 is MNHEY and CDR2 is SMNVEV (reference sequence). The CDR3 is 13 residues long. The DNA for the CDR3 is TGTGCCAGCAGCAACGGGACAGGAGGGGGCTACACCTTC. The encoded protein is CASSNGTGGGYTF.

The genes are TRBV27 and TRBJ2-1, with a possible D match to TRBD2 (6 bases). Germline V gene sequence: CDR1 MNHEY, CDR2 SMNVEV (reference sequence). This CDR3 is built from 16 residues. Trimming removed 3 bases from V and 8 bases from J, with 20 bases in between. This CDR3 reads CASSFHRDSAPDEQFF. CDR3 DNA: TGTGCCAGCAGTTTCCATCGGGACTCGGCCCCAGATGAGCAGTTCTTC.

The V gene is TRBV6-1, the J gene TRBJ1-2; TRBD1 is a possible D gene (5 bases). There are 13 residues in the CDR3. Germline CDR1 and CDR2: MNHNS and SASEGT. V lost 2 bases and J 8 bases, leaving 12 bases between the germline ends. The CDR3 loop is CASSEQLRGGYTF. For the CDR3, the DNA is TGTGCCAGCAGTGAACAGTTAAGGGGCGGCTACACCTTC.

The chain combines TRBV2 with TRBJ1-5; D call uncertain. CDR1 is SNHLY, CDR2 FYNNEI, per germline. V lost 1 base and J 1 base, leaving 11 bases between the germline ends. The CDR3 has 16 amino acids. The CDR3 DNA sequence: TGTGCCAGCAGTGAAGGGCGGGGAGGAAGCAATCAGCCCCAGCATTTT. Amino acid sequence: CASSEGRGGSNQPQHF.

The chain is built from TRBV28 and TRBJ1-3; D is perhaps TRBD1 (5 bases). The germline V gene has CDR1 MDHEN and CDR2 SYDVKM. With 7 bases removed from V and 0 bases from J, the gap between germline ends came to 13 bases. The CDR3 totals 15 residues. The CDR3 sequence: CASTTTAFSGNTIYF. The CDR3 DNA reads as TGTGCCAGCACCACGACAGCTTTCTCTGGAAACACCATATATTTT.

The chain recombines TRBV10-3 with TRBJ2-7, with D tentatively TRBD1 (6 bases). The CDR3 totals 14 residues. Germline-derived CDR1 and CDR2 are ENHRY and SYGVKD. V lost 4 bases, J lost 2 bases, and 12 bases lay in between. DNA for the CDR3: TGTGCCATCAGTGTCGGACAGAGCACCTACGAGCAGTACTTC. It translates to CAISVGQSTYEQYF.

This chain connects TRBV18 to TRBJ1-2, with 7 bases lining up with TRBD1. The junction had 11 bases not matched to a gene; V was cut back by 6 bases and J by 4 bases. The germline V gene encodes CDR1 KGHSH and CDR2 LQKENI. The CDR3 runs to 15 residues. CDR3 DNA: TGTGCCAGCTCTCACACCGGGACAGCTTTCTATGGCTACACCTTC. Encoded protein: CASSHTGTAFYGYTF.

V is TRBV7-2 and J is TRBJ2-7, with TRBD1 matching over 9 bases. The V segment lost 6 bases and the J segment 4 bases; nucleotides outside the gene matches: 10. Germline CDR1 and CDR2: SGHTA and FQGNSA. This CDR3 has 15 residues. CDR3 in amino acids: CASSLGGQGGYEQYF. DNA of the CDR3: TGTGCCAGCAGTCTAGGGGGACAGGGTGGGTACGAGCAGTACTTC.

CDR3 sequence: CASSQHKGAEAFF. DNA for the CDR3: TGTGCCAGCAGCCAACATAAGGGGGCTGAAGCTTTCTTT. The chain uses TRBV3-1 (or the pseudogene TRBV3-2) and TRBJ1-1; the D gene is possibly TRBD1 (6 bases). The germline V and J ends were trimmed by 2 bases and 6 bases, with 10 bases remaining between them. The CDR3 loop spans 13 amino acids. Germline assignment: CDR1 LGHDT and CDR2 YNNKEL (reference sequence).

The chain has TRBV18 and TRBJ2-1, with D unclear. The CDR3 covers 14 residues. V lost 4 bases, J lost 6 bases, and 13 bases lay in between. Per the germline V gene, CDR1 is KGHSH and CDR2 is LQKENI. CDR3 loop: CASSQNIFANEQFF. In nucleotides, the CDR3 is TGTGCCAGCTCACAGAACATATTCGCCAATGAGCAGTTCTTC. The full variable domain, its missing parts supplied by reference TRBV18 and TRBJ2-1, is NAGVMQNPRHLVRRRGQEARLRCSPMKGHSHVYWYRQLPEEGLKFMVYLQKENIIDESGMPKERFSAEFPKEGPSILRIQQVVRGDSAAYFCASSQNIFANEQFFGPGTRLTVL.

This clone was observed once. This sequence joins TRBV25-1 and TRBJ1-1; 7 bases line up with TRBD1. The germline V gene encodes CDR1 MGHDK and CDR2 SYGVNS. This CDR3 is 15 amino acids long. J lost 3 bases, V lost 5 bases, and 9 bases had no gene match. The CDR3 DNA sequence: TGTGCCAGCAGTCCACGGACAGGCTTGCACACTGAAGCTTTCTTT. This codes for CASSPRTGLHTEAFF.

This clone was observed a few times. The chain is built from TRBV4-3 and TRBJ2-3, with a weak D call TRBD1 (5 bases). The V end was cut by 6 bases, the J end by 6 bases, with 19 bases between. The CDR3 is 15 residues long. Per the germline V gene, CDR1 is LGHNA and CDR2 is YSLEER. The CDR3 DNA is TGCGCCAGCAGATCTCACAGGAGCTCATTGGATACGCAGTATTTT. This encodes CASRSHRSSLDTQYF.

The chain recombines TRBV11-3 with TRBJ1-1; D gene unclear. Germline assignment: CDR1 SGHNT and CDR2 YENEEA. V was shortened by 6 bases and J by 5 bases, with 19 bases between the two germline ends. CDR3 size: 15 residues. CDR3 sequence reads: CASRAPEVVKTEAFF. The CDR3 DNA sequence: TGTGCCAGCAGGGCTCCGGAGGTAGTAAAGACTGAAGCTTTCTTT. The entire variable domain, with the rest obtained from reference TRBV11-3 and TRBJ1-1, is as follows: EAGVVQSPRYKIIEKKQPVAFWCNPISGHNTLYWYLQNLGQGPELLIRYENEEAVDDSQLPKDRFSAERLKGVDSTLKIQPAELGDSAVYLCASRAPEVVKTEAFFGQGTRLTVV.

The chain has TRBV4-1 and TRBJ1-1, with D maybe TRBD1 (5 bases). Germline V gives CDR1 MGHRA, CDR2 YSYEKL. The CDR3 spans 12 residues. V was shortened by 2 bases and J by 8 bases, with 9 bases between the two germline ends. In nucleotides, the CDR3 is TGCGCCAGCAGCCAACCAGGGAGGGAAGCTTTCTTT. Encoded protein: CASSQPGREAFF.

The chain carries TRBV3-1 (or the pseudogene TRBV3-2) and TRBJ2-2; D is undetermined. The germline V and J ends were trimmed by 1 base and 1 base, with 4 bases remaining between them. The CDR3 is 14 residues long. Per the germline V gene, CDR1 is LGHDT and CDR2 is YNNKEL (reference sequence). The CDR3 spells CASSQVRNTGELFF. DNA for the CDR3: TGTGCCAGCAGCCAAGTTCGGAACACCGGGGAGCTGTTTTTT.

The chain is built from TRBV18 and TRBJ1-1; 11 bases are shared with TRBD1. Germline loops: CDR1 KGHSH, CDR2 LQKENI. This CDR3 has 15 amino acids. The V gene end was trimmed by 3 bases and the J gene end by 5 bases; junction bases not matched to a gene: 5. The DNA for the CDR3 is TGTGCCAGCTCACCGCCCGGGACAGGGGGGACTGAAGCTTTCTTT. This sequence encodes CASSPPGTGGTEAFF.

The V gene is TRBV3-1 (or the pseudogene TRBV3-2), the J gene TRBJ2-7, with TRBD1 matching 7 bases. J gave up 4 bases and V 3 bases, and 9 bases lay outside the gene matches. Germline V lookup: CDR1 LGHDT, CDR2 YNNKEL (reference sequence). This CDR3 comprises 15 residues. The CDR3 here is CASSQRQGGRYEQYF. The CDR3 coding sequence is TGTGCCAGCAGCCAGCGACAGGGTGGAAGGTACGAGCAGTACTTC.

The chain couples TRBV10-3 to TRBJ1-3, with D uncertain. V lost 6 bases and J 0 bases, leaving 6 bases between the germline ends. CDR1 is ENHRY and CDR2 is SYGVKD in the germline V gene. The CDR3 loop spans 13 amino acids. CDR3 DNA sequence: TGTGCCATCAGGAGTTCCTCTGGAAACACCATATATTTT. Encoded protein: CAIRSSSGNTIYF.